What follows is one TCR beta chain and its context. Its antigen is not known. It was version v3.0 of the immunoSEQ assay that was run at survey level. Sequencing was directed toward about 35,000-55,000 T-cell genomes in each sample. Produced via immunoSEQ multiplex PCR; TCRdb's table is partial and in-frame only. The sample carries roughly 33,000 clones, 95% to 98% recorded once. These data come from a study of long-term antiretroviral therapy in people with HIV. Researchers secured at least one pre-ART and at least two post-ART PBMC samples from each donor. This CDR3 contains 13 residues. V lost 11 bases and J lost 0, with 11 bases in between. In germline, CDR1 is MNHNY, CDR2 SVGAGI (reference sequence). General observations from the study: Within the repertoire, clones expanded before ART were dominant at all time points. Even long-term ART left TRB diversity below transplant donor controls, despite gains.

The specimen comprised unsorted PBMCs, sampled 6.9 years after starting antiretroviral therapy. The J gene is TRBJ2-1, the V gene TRBV6-6, with a tentative D call TRBD1 (5 bases). This receptor was obtained from a man aged 30 to 39 with HIV. CDR3: CAGRQSSYNEQFF. For the CDR3, the DNA is TGTGCCGGAAGACAGAGCTCCTACAATGAGCAGTTCTTC.